The 8 T cell receptor beta chains in this list originate from one sample, sequenced in a study of blood T cell repertoires in COVID-19. Generated by immunoSEQ multiplex PCR, the TCRdb table keeps only in-frame clones and is missing some. This sample carries under 300,000 clones, roughly 90% of them seen once, and the ten largest clones take approximately 2.2%. Sequencing was performed on peripheral blood. The source is a man aged 45 to 65 with acute or convalescent COVID-19.

The V call is TRBV2, the J call TRBJ1-5; D is perhaps TRBD1 (5 bases). The CDR3 has 12 amino acids. The V end was cut by 0 bases, the J end by 10 bases, with 7 bases between. Germline lookup yields CDR1 SNHLY and CDR2 FYNNEI. Written as DNA, the CDR3 is TGTGCCAGCAGTGAAGCGCGGACACCCCAGCATTTT. Translated, it gives CASSEARTPQHF.

The chain links TRBV24-1 to TRBJ2-2, with TRBD1 matching over 7 bases. Germline CDR1 and CDR2: KGHDR and SFDVKD. V was clipped by 3 bases and J by 4 bases; unmatched bases: 4. The CDR3 sequence is 15 residues long. In nucleotides, the CDR3 is TGTGCCACCAGTGATGCGACAGGGCTCACCGGGGAGCTGTTTTTT. Amino acids: CATSDATGLTGELFF.

The chain carries TRBV15 and TRBJ1-3; D uncertain. The CDR3 is made up of 16 amino acids. The germline V gene has CDR1 LNHNV and CDR2 YYDKDF (reference sequence). Trimming cost V 0 bases and J 0 bases, with 9 bases left between them. The CDR3 here is CATSRDLRASGNTIYF. In nucleotides, the CDR3 is TGTGCCACCAGCAGAGATTTACGAGCCTCTGGAAACACCATATATTTT.

The chain couples TRBV6-5 to TRBJ1-2; 9 bases match TRBD1. The CDR3 is 16 amino acids. The trim removed 0 bases at V and 5 bases at J, leaving 7 bases unmatched. Looked up from germline, CDR1 is MNHEY and CDR2 is SVGAGI. CDR3 DNA sequence: TGTGCCAGCAGTTACTCGCGGACAGGGGCCTATTATGGCTACACCTTC. Protein product: CASSYSRTGAYYGYTF.

This rearrangement joins TRBV4-2 to TRBJ2-5, with 11 bases fitting TRBD2. V lost 4 bases to trimming and J lost 1 base; unmatched junction nucleotides: 8. Germline CDR1 reads LGHNA; CDR2 reads YNFKEQ. The CDR3 loop spans 17 amino acids. CDR3 DNA sequence: TGTGCCAGCAGCCCAGATGACCTAGCGGGGGGCCAAGAGACCCAGTACTTC. It specifies CASSPDDLAGGQETQYF.

This sequence joins TRBV5-5 and TRBJ1-5; 8 positions agree with TRBD1. CDR1 is SGHKS and CDR2 is YYEKEE in the germline V gene (reference sequence). This CDR3 is built from 15 residues. Losses at the gene ends were 4 bases for V and 5 bases for J; bases not matched to a gene: 8. The CDR3 region is CASSQGQATYQPQHF. CDR3 DNA: TGTGCCAGCAGCCAGGGACAGGCTACCTATCAGCCCCAGCATTTT.

This clone was observed a single time. This sequence joins TRBV21-1 and TRBJ1-2. TRBV21-1 is flagged as a pseudogene. The CDR3 runs 14 residues. The CDR3 region has the DNA TGTGCCAGCAGCACAGGAAGAGGGAACTATGGCTACACCTTC. It yields the protein CASSTGRGNYGYTF.

The rearrangement joins TRBV5-4 to TRBJ2-3, with 8 bases that match TRBD2. In germline, CDR1 is SGHNT, CDR2 YYREEE (reference sequence). V lost 3 bases, J lost 4 bases, and 7 bases stayed unmatched. This CDR3 comprises 15 residues. In DNA, the CDR3 is TGTGCCAGCAGCTCGGGACTAGGGAGGGCAGATACGCAGTATTTT. It codes for CASSSGLGRADTQYF. The complete variable domain, with remaining parts taken from reference TRBV5-4 and TRBJ2-3, reads ETGVTQSPTHLIKTRGQQVTLRCSSQSGHNTVSWYQQALGQGPQFIFQYYREEENGRGNFPPRFSGLQFPNYSSELNVNALELDDSALYLCASSSGLGRADTQYFGPGTRLTVL.